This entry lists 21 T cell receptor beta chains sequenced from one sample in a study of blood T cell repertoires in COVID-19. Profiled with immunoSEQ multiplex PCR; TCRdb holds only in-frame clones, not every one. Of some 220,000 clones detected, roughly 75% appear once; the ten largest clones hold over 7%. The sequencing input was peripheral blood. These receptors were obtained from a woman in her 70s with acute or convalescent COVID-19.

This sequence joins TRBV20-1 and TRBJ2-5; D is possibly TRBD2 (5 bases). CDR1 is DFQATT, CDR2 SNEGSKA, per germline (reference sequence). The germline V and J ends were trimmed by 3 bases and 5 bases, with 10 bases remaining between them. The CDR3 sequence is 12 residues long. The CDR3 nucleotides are TGCAGTGCTAGTATTGCGGGCGAGACCCAGTACTTC. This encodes CSASIAGETQYF.

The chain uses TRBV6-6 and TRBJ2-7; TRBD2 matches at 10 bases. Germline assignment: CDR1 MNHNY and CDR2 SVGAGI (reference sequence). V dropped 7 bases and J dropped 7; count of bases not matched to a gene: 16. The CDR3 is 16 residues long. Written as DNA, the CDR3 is TGTGCCAGCACCCCCCTTTTTCCTAGCGGGGGTACAGAGCAGTACTTC. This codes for CASTPLFPSGGTEQYF.

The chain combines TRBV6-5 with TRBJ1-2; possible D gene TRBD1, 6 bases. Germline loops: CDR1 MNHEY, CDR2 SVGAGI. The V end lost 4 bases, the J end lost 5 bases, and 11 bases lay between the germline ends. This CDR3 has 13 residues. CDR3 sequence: CASSSLQGYGYTF. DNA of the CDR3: TGTGCCAGCAGTTCCTTGCAGGGGTATGGCTACACCTTC.

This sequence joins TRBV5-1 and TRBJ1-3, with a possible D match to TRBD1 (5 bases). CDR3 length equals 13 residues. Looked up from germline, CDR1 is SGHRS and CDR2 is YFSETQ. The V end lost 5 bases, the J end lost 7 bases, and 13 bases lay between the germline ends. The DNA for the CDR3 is TGCGCCAGCAGGAGCGGGACGGGGAACACCATATATTTT. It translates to CASRSGTGNTIYF.

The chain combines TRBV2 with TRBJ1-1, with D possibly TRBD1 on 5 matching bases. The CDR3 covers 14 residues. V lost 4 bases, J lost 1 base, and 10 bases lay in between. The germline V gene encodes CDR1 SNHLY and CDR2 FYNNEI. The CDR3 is CASSAQGGNTEAFF. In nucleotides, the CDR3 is TGTGCCAGCAGTGCCCAGGGCGGGAACACTGAAGCTTTCTTT.

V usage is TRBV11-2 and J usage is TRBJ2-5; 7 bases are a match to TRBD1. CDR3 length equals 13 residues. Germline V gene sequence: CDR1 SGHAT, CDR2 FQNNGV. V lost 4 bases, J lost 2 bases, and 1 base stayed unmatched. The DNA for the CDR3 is TGTGCCAGCAGCTGGGGACAGCAAGAGACCCAGTACTTC. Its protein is CASSWGQQETQYF.

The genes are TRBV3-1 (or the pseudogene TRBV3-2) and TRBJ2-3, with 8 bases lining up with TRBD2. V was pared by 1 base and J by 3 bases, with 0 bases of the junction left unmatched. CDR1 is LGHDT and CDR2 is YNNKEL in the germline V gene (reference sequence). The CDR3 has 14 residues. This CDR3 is CASSQGGGTDTQYF. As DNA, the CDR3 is TGTGCCAGCAGCCAAGGCGGGGGGACAGATACGCAGTATTTT.

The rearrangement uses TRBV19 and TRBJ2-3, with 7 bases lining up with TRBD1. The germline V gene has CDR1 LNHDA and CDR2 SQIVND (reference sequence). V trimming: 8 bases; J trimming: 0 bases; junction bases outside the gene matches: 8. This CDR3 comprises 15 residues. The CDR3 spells CASRDRAPSTDTQYF. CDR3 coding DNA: TGTGCCAGTCGCGACAGGGCTCCCAGCACAGATACGCAGTATTTT.

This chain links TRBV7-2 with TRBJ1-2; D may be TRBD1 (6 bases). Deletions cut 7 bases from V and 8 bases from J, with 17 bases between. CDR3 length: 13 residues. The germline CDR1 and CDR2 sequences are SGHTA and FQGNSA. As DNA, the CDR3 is TGTGCCAGCACCCGACCGGGGGGGGCAGGCTACACCTTC. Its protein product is CASTRPGGAGYTF.

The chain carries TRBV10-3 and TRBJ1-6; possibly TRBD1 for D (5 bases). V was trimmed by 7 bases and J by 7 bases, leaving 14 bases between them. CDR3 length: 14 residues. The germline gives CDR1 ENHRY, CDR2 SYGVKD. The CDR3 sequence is CAITQGMGNSPLHF. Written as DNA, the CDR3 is TGTGCCATCACCCAGGGAATGGGCAATTCACCCCTCCACTTT.

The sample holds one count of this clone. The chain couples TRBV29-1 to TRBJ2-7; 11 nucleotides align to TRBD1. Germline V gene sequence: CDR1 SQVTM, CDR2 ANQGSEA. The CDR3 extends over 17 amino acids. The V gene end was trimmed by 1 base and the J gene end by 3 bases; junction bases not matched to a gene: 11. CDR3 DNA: TGCAGCGTTGAAGGACCAAACCGGGACAGGGGGGGCTACGAGCAGTACTTC. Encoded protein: CSVEGPNRDRGGYEQYF.

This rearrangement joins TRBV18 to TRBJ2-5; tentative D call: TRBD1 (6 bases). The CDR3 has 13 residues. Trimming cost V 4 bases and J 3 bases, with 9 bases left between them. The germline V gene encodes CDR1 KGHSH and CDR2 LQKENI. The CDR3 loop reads CASSLGGKETQYF. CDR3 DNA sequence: TGTGCCAGCTCACTAGGGGGAAAAGAGACCCAGTACTTC.

The CDR3 is CASSLTVLAGGHTGQFF. In nucleotides, the CDR3 is TGTGCCAGCAGCTTAACGGTCCTAGCGGGGGGGCATACCGGGCAGTTCTTC. V is TRBV7-2 and J is TRBJ2-1, with 12 bases lining up with TRBD2. CDR3 length equals 17 residues. Germline CDR1 is SGHTA and CDR2 is FQGNSA. With 2 bases clipped from V and 12 bases from J, the junction kept 14 bases outside the gene matches.

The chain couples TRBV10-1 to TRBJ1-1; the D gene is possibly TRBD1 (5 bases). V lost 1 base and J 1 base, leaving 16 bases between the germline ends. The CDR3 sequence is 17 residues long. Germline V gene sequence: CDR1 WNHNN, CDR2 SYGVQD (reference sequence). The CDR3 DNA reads TGCGCCAGCAGTGAGTTGGAAGGGGAGGCGGCGAACACTGAAGCTTTCTTT. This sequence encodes CASSELEGEAANTEAFF.

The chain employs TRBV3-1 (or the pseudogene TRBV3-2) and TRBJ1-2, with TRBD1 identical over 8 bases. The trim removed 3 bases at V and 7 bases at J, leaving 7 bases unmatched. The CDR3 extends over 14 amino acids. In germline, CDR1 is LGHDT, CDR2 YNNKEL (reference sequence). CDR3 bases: TGTGCCAGCAGCCATAATGGACAGGGAGGTGGCTACACCTTC. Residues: CASSHNGQGGGYTF.

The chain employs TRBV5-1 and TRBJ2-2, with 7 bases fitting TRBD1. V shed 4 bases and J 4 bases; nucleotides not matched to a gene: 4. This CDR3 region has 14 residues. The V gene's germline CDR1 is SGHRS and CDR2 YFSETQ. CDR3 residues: CASSPGQTTGELFF. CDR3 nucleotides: TGCGCCAGCAGCCCGGGACAGACCACCGGGGAGCTGTTTTTT.

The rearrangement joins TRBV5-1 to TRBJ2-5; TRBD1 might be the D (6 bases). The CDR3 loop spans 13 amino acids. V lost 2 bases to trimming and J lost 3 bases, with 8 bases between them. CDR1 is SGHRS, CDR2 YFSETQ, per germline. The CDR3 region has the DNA TGCGCCAGCAGCTTCGAGGGGGAAGAGACCCAGTACTTC. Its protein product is CASSFEGEETQYF.

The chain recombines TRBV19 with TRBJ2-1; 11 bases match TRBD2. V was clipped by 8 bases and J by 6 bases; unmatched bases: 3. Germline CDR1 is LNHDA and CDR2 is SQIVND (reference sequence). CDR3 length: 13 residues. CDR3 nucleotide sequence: TGTGCCAGTGGGACTAGCGGTATCAATGAGCAGTTCTTC. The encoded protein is CASGTSGINEQFF.

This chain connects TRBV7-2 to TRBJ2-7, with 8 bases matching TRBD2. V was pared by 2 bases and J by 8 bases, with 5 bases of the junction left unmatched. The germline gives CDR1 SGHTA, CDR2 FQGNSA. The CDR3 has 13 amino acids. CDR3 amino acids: CASSLIGRDQQYF. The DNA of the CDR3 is TGTGCCAGCAGCTTAATCGGGAGGGACCAGCAGTACTTC.

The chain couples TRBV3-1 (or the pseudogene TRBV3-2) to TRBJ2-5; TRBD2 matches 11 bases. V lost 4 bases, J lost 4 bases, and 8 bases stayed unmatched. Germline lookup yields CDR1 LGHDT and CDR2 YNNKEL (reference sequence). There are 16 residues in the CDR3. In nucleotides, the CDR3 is TGTGCCAGCAGCCCCTTACAAGGACTAGCGGGAGAGACCCAGTACTTC. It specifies CASSPLQGLAGETQYF.

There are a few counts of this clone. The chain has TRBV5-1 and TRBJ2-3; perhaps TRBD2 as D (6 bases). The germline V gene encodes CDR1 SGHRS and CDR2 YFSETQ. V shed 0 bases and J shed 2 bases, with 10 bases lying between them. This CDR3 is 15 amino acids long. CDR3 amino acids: CASSLAGLHTDTQYF. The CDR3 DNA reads TGCGCCAGCAGCTTGGCGGGACTCCACACAGATACGCAGTATTTT. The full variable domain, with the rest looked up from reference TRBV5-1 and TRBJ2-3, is KAGVTQTPRYLIKTRGQQVTLSCSPISGHRSVSWYQQTPGQGLQFLFEYFSETQRNKGNFPGRFSGRQFSNSRSEMNVSTLELGDSALYLCASSLAGLHTDTQYFGPGTRLTVL.